The clone carrying this T cell receptor (beta chain) was detected only a few times. Primers used in a second PCR of roughly 6 to 12 cycles were a sample-barcoded 5' primer and a J-beta primer mix. TCRdb re-analysed the 5' RACE reads in MiXCR, keeping a single row per CDR3 protein. The profile shows 550,000 to 600,000 distinct CDR3 sequences, around half of them singletons. This specimen comes from a study of blood T cells in healthy people across ages. Germline V CDR1 and CDR2: LGHNA, YSLEER. The length of the CDR3 is 13 residues. Material for sequencing was blood. The chain is built from TRBV4-3 and TRBJ2-4; possibly TRBD1 or TRBD2 for D (5 bases each). The tail of the sequence fits TRBJ2-7 better, so the J call may be wrong. This receptor was taken from a man older than 75 in good health. CDR3 DNA sequence: TGCGCCAGCAGCCAAGAATGGGGGTCCGAGCAGTACTTC. Its protein product is CASSQEWGSEQYF.